This TCR beta chain was identified during a study of OX40 agonist ivuxolimab in advanced cancers. Sequenced by immunoSEQ multiplex PCR; TCRdb stores in-frame clones only, minus some. This table has 60,000 to 95,000 clones, roughly 90% appearing once. The V gene lost 4 bases and the J gene lost 0 bases, with 13 bases spanning the gap. This CDR3 region has 15 residues. Germline CDR1 SGHDT, CDR2 YYEEEE. Sample: CD4+ or CD8+ T cells sorted from blood, taken in a trial of the OX40 agonist ivuxolimab. The receptor was derived from an adult with an advanced solid tumor such as melanoma, head and neck, liver or kidney cancer. This rearrangement joins TRBV5-6 to TRBJ1-1; D not certain. The CDR3 DNA reads as TGTGCCAGCAGCCTGACCGGCAGAGTGAACACTGAAGCTTTCTTT. Translated, it gives CASSLTGRVNTEAFF.